Included here is one TCR beta chain sequence, with context. This record belongs to a study of blood T cell repertoires in COVID-19. About the research overall: The United States, Italy and Spain provided the acute and convalescent COVID-19 samples. The cDNA or gDNA used as material had been derived from T cells, B-cell-depleted T cells, or PBMCs.

Unmatched junction bases numbered 5, after V lost 0 bases and J lost 4 bases. CDR1 and CDR2 (germline): LGHNA, YSLEER. The CDR3 extends over 16 amino acids. In the authors' methods: Amplification of reference gene primers provided the estimated nucleated cell counts. Clones were sequenced by immunoSEQ multiplex PCR, and TCRdb holds only the in-frame ones, with some missing. D and trimming were read from the DNA, whereas the V and J calls and clone size are those reported in that table. Altogether roughly 93,000 clones are present, 65% to 85% being singletons, with the ten largest covering about 11%. What was sequenced was peripheral blood. V usage is TRBV4-3 and J usage is TRBJ2-2, with TRBD1 matching 7 bases. The origin of this receptor is a woman over 75 with acute or convalescent COVID-19. The CDR3 nucleotides are TGCGCCAGCAGCCAAGAAAGGGGGCTGATCACCGGGGAGCTGTTTTTT. Amino acid sequence: CASSQERGLITGELFF.